This T cell receptor beta chain derives from a study of cytomegalovirus exposure and HLA in healthy donors. The PCR ran on 60 Vbeta and 13 Jbeta primers. Here immunoSEQ multiplex PCR was the method, and the copy in TCRdb shows in-frame clones only, minus some. The sample holds about 120,000 clones, about a sixth seen once. This clone has a handful of counts. CDR3 length: 14 amino acids. CDR1 is MDHEN and CDR2 is SYDVKM in the germline V gene. The V and J ends lost 2 bases and 6 bases respectively, with 13 bases between them. The sequenced sample was PBMCs. The receptor's source is a female donor in good health and CMV-seropositive. This chain joins TRBV28 and TRBJ1-2; perhaps TRBD1 as D (5 bases). The CDR3 coding sequence is TGTGCCAGCAGTTTAAATCTGGGCAGGGATGGCTACACCTTC. Its protein product is CASSLNLGRDGYTF.